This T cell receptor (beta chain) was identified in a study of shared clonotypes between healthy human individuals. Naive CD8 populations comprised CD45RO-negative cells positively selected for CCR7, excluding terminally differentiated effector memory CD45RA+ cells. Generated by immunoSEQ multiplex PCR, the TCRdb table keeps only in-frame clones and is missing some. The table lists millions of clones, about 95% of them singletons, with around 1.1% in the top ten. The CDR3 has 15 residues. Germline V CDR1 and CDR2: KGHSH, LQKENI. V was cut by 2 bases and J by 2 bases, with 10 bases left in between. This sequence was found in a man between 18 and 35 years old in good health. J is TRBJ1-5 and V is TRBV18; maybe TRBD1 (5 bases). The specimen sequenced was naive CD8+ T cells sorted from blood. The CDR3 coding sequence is TGTGCCAGCTCACCAACAGCGGGGGGCAATCAGCCCCAGCATTTT. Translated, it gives CASSPTAGGNQPQHF.